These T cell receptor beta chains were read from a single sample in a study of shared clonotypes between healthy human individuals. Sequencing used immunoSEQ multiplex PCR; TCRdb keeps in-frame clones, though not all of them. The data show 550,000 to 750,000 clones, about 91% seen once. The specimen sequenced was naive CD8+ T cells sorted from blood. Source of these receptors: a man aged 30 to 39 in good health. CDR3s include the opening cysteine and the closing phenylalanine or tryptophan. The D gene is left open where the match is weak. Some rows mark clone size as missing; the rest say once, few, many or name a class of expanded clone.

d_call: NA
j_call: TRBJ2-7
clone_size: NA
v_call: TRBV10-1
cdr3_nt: TGCGCCAGCAGTGCCGGCCAGGCCTACGAGCAGTACTTC
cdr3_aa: CASSAGQAYEQYF

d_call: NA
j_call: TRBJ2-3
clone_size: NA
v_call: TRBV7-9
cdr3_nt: TGTGCCAGCAGCAACGACTCGGGGACGCAGTATTTT
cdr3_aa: CASSNDSGTQYF

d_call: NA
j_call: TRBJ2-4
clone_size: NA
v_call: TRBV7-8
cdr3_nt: TGTGCCAGCAGCTTAGCGGACCTAGCCAAAAACATTCAGTACTTC
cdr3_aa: CASSLADLAKNIQYF

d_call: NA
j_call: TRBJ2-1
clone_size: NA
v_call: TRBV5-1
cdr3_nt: TGCGCCAGTGGAGCAAACTCCTACAATGAGCAGTTCTTC
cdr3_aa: CASGANSYNEQFF

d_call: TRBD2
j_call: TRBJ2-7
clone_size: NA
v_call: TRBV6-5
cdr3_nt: TGTGCCAGCAGTGCCTGGACTAGCGGGGACGAGCAGTACTTC
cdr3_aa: CASSAWTSGDEQYF

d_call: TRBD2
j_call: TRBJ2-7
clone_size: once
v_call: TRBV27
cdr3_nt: TGTGCCAGCAGGCTAGCGGGAGGGCCGCGGGAGCAGTACTTC
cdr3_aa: CASRLAGGPREQYF

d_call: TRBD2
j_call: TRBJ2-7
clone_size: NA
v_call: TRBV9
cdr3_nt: TGTGCCAGCAGCGTAAGCGGGAGCCACGAGCAGTACTTC
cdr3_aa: CASSVSGSHEQYF

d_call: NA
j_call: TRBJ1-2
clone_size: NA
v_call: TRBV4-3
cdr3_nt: TGCGCCAGCAGCCAAGACCTGCCAGCCTCCTATGGCTACACCTTC
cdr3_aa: CASSQDLPASYGYTF

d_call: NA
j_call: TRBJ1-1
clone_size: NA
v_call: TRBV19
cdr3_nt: TGTGCCAGTACCTTCACAGGGATGAGCACTGAAGCTTTCTTT
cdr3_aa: CASTFTGMSTEAFF

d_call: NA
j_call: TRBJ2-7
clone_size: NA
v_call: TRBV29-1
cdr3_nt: TGCAGCGTTGTAGCGCTAACCTACGAGCAGTACTTC
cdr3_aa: CSVVALTYEQYF

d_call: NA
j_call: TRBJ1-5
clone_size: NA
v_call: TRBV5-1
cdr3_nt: TGCGCCAGCAGCTTGGAGGGAGTCAGCAATCAGCCCCAGCATTTT
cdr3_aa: CASSLEGVSNQPQHF

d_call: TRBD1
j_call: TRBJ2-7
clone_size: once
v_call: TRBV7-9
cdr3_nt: TGTGCCAGCAGCTTAGAGACAGGGCCCGTACACCACTACGAGCAGTACTTC
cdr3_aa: CASSLETGPVHHYEQYF

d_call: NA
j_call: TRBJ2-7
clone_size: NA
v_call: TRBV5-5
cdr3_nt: TGTGCCAGCAGCTTGTTGGGGCGCGATTTGGACGAGCAGTACTTC
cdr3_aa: CASSLLGRDLDEQYF

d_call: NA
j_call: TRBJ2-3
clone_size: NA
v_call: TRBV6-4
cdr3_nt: TGTGCCAGCAGTGACGTGGACAGCACAGATACGCAGTATTTT
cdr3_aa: CASSDVDSTDTQYF

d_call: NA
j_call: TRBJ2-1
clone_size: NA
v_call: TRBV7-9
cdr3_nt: TGTGCCAGCAGCCTCTCGGCTAGCAGCTACAATGAGCAGTTCTTC
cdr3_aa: CASSLSASSYNEQFF

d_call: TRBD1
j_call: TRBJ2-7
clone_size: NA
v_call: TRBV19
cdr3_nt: TGTGCCAGTAGTAACGAAGGGACAGGGGATGGTAAAATTCGCGAGCAGTACTTC
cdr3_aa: CASSNEGTGDGKIREQYF

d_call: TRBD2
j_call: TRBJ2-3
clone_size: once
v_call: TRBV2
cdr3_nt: TGTGCCAGCAGTGTTAGGACTAGCGGGAGGCGCGATACGCAGTATTTT
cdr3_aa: CASSVRTSGRRDTQYF

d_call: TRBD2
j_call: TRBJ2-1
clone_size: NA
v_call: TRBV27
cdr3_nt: TGTGCCAGCAGTTTCGTGGGACTAGCGGGAGTCGAGCAGTTCTTC
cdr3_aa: CASSFVGLAGVEQFF

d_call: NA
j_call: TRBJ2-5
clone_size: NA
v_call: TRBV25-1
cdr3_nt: TGTGCCAGCAGTTGGAGGGGAGAGACCCAGTACTTC
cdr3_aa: CASSWRGETQYF

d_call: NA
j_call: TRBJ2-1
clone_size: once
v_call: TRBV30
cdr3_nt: TGTGCCTGGAGCGACCTTGGGGGACTCCAAGCGCCTTACAATGAGCAGTTCTTC
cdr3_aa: CAWSDLGGLQAPYNEQFF